Shown below are 17 T cell receptor beta chains from a single sample sequenced in a study of blood T cells in healthy people across ages. Through a sample-barcoded 5' primer and a J-beta primer mix, a second PCR was run for roughly 6 to 12 cycles. TCRdb re-derived calls from the 5' RACE reads in MiXCR, one entry per CDR3 protein. Counted here are over a million distinct CDR3 sequences, roughly 45% occurring once; the ten biggest clones make up about 20%. The sequencing sample was made of blood. The receptors come from a woman aged 55-69 years in good health.

The V gene is TRBV7-9, the J gene TRBJ2-1; D not resolved. CDR1 is SEHNR, CDR2 FQNEAQ, per germline (reference sequence). This CDR3 is 12 amino acids long. Deletions cut 5 bases from V and 8 bases from J, with 10 bases between. The CDR3 DNA reads as TGTGCCAGCAGCATCGTTTCGTATGAGCAGTTCTTC. Translating gives CASSIVSYEQFF. The full variable domain, in which reference TRBV7-9 and TRBJ2-1 provide the parts outside the CDR3, is DTGVSQNPRHKITKRGQNVTFRCDPISEHNRLYWYRQTLGQGPEFLTYFQNEAQLEKSRLLSDRFSAERPKGSFSTLEIQRTEQGDSAMYLCASSIVSYEQFFGPGTRLTVL.

The rearrangement links TRBV5-6 to TRBJ2-1; D unresolved. The CDR3 sequence is 13 residues long. Trimming shortened V by 4 bases and J by 9 bases, and 14 bases separated the two germline ends. Germline CDR1 and CDR2: SGHDT and YYEEEE. The CDR3 bases are TGTGCCAGCAGCACACGGTCGGATGGTGAGCAGTTCTTC. This sequence encodes CASSTRSDGEQFF.

The sample holds a few counts of this clonotype. The chain is built from TRBV20-1 and TRBJ1-4; D unresolved. The CDR3 runs to 15 residues. V lost 0 bases, J lost 5 bases, and 13 bases lay in between. Germline-derived CDR1 and CDR2 are DFQATT and SNEGSKA (reference sequence). The CDR3: CSARDQAWENEKLFF. In DNA, the CDR3 is TGCAGTGCTAGAGATCAGGCCTGGGAGAATGAAAAACTGTTTTTT.

The V call is TRBV20-1, the J call TRBJ2-7; no reliable D call. The CDR3 runs 13 residues. V was clipped by 0 bases and J by 6 bases, with 12 bases between them. Looked up from germline, CDR1 is DFQATT and CDR2 is SNEGSKA (reference sequence). The CDR3 nucleotides read TGCAGTGCTAGAGAGTCCGTGGGCGTCGAGCAGTACTTC. It is translated as CSARESVGVEQYF.

The chain carries TRBV30 and TRBJ1-6; 8 bases agree with TRBD1. Germline trimming cut 0 bases from V and 6 bases from J; bases unmatched to any gene: 4. CDR3 size: 15 residues. Germline assignment: CDR1 GTSNPN and CDR2 SVGIG (reference sequence). The CDR3 DNA reads as TGTGCCTGGAGTGTACGAGGACAGGGTAATTCACCCCTCCACTTT. This codes for CAWSVRGQGNSPLHF.

The CDR3 region has the DNA TGTGCCAGTAGTATAGATGATAGCGGGAGGGGACACAATGAGCAGTTCTTC. Protein: CASSIDDSGRGHNEQFF. The chain couples TRBV19 to TRBJ2-1, with 11 bases lining up with TRBD2. The germline CDR1 and CDR2 sequences are LNHDA and SQIVND (reference sequence). The CDR3 runs to 17 residues. The J segment lost 5 bases and the V segment lost 0 bases, leaving 6 bases of the junction unmatched.

The genes are TRBV12-3 or TRBV12-4 and TRBJ2-1; the match to TRBD1 covers 7 bases. Losses at the gene ends were 3 bases for V and 13 bases for J; bases not matched to a gene: 6. There are 12 residues in the CDR3. CDR3 protein: CASSLDRSAQFF. The CDR3 nucleotides read TGTGCCAGCAGTTTGGACAGGAGTGCCCAGTTCTTC.

The chain joins TRBV2 to TRBJ2-4; TRBD1 matches at 9 bases. CDR1 and CDR2 (germline): SNHLY, FYNNEI. V lost 0 bases, J lost 14 bases, and 11 bases stayed unmatched. The CDR3 is made up of 15 amino acids. The CDR3: CASSEAGGTGRSKYF. CDR3 nucleotides: TGTGCCAGCAGTGAAGCGGGGGGGACAGGGCGTTCGAAGTACTTC.

The chain recombines TRBV29-1 with TRBJ2-2, with TRBD1 identical over 9 bases. Germline assignment: CDR1 SQVTM and CDR2 ANQGSEA. The CDR3 spans 16 residues. V lost 3 bases to trimming and J lost 7 bases; unmatched junction nucleotides: 12. The CDR3: CSVEGGRDRAIGELFF. The CDR3, as DNA: TGCAGCGTTGAGGGGGGCCGGGACAGGGCTATCGGGGAGCTGTTTTTT.

The chain combines TRBV7-7 with TRBJ2-1; 8 bases map to TRBD2. The trim removed 2 bases at V and 5 bases at J, leaving 5 bases unmatched. This CDR3 is 15 amino acids long. CDR1 and CDR2 (germline): SSHAT, FNYEAQ (reference sequence). Written as DNA, the CDR3 is TGTGCCAGCAGCTTAAGCACTAGCGGTAACAATGAGCAGTTCTTC. Its translation: CASSLSTSGNNEQFF.

The rearrangement uses TRBV24-1 and TRBJ2-3, with a possible D match to TRBD2 (6 bases). Germline values: CDR1 KGHDR, CDR2 SFDVKD. The CDR3 is 12 residues long. V was trimmed by 9 bases and J by 4 bases, leaving 10 bases between them. Written as DNA, the CDR3 is TGTGCCACCGGGGGGAACGCAGATACGCAGTATTTT. Its protein is CATGGNADTQYF.

The rearrangement uses TRBV7-6 and TRBJ1-2; D is perhaps TRBD1 (5 bases). Trimming stripped 5 bases from V and 4 bases from J, with 14 bases between. The CDR3 has 14 amino acids. Germline V CDR1 and CDR2: SGHVS, FNYEAQ. CDR3 bases: TGTGCCAGCAGCCGGGACGGGACCTCCTATGGCTACACCTTC. It encodes CASSRDGTSYGYTF.

The CDR3 DNA sequence: TGTGCCAGCAGCCAAGATCCGGCGGGGAGAGAGACCCAGTACTTC. This translates into CASSQDPAGRETQYF. The chain uses TRBV3-1 and TRBJ2-4; possible D gene TRBD2, 6 bases. The J call is doubtful: the DNA matches TRBJ2-5 better. CDR1 and CDR2 from the germline V gene are LGHDT and YNNKEL (reference sequence). The CDR3 extends over 15 amino acids.

The sample holds a few counts of this clonotype. The chain combines TRBV2 with TRBJ2-1, with 9 bases aligning to TRBD2. CDR1 and CDR2 from the germline V gene are SNHLY and FYNNEI. V lost 4 bases and J lost 9; bases outside the gene matches: 13. This CDR3 contains 16 residues. CDR3 sequence (DNA): TGTGCCAGCAGTGGATGGGGAAGCGGGAGGAGAGGTGAGCAGTTCTTC. Amino acid sequence: CASSGWGSGRRGEQFF.

The chain links TRBV27 to TRBJ2-6; D uncertain. The CDR3 totals 14 residues. Trimming pared 6 bases from V and 2 bases from J, leaving 8 bases between. Germline V CDR1 and CDR2: MNHEY, SMNVEV (reference sequence). The CDR3 loop is CASSTVAGANVLTF. CDR3 nucleotides: TGTGCCAGCAGCACAGTGGCTGGGGCCAACGTCCTGACTTTC.

This chain joins TRBV20-1 and TRBJ2-5; 8 positions agree with TRBD1. The germline V gene encodes CDR1 DFQATT and CDR2 SNEGSKA (reference sequence). The CDR3 consists of 17 residues. The ends lost 2 bases at V and 5 bases at J; junction bases unmatched: 16. The CDR3 nucleotides read TGCAGTGCTAGAAGGGGCGGGGACAGGCGAGCTCCTGAGACCCAGTACTTC. Translated, it gives CSARRGGDRRAPETQYF.

This sequence joins TRBV5-1 and TRBJ2-1; D unclear. Trimming shortened V by 2 bases and J by 8 bases, and 20 bases separated the two germline ends. Germline CDR1 and CDR2: SGHRS and YFSETQ. The CDR3 consists of 16 residues. The CDR3 region is CASSFPLAGFNHEQFF. In DNA, the CDR3 is TGCGCCAGCAGCTTCCCCCTGGCAGGCTTTAATCATGAGCAGTTCTTC.